One and the same sample provided the 27 T cell receptor beta chains below, sequenced in a study of blood T cell repertoires in COVID-19. Repertoires were generated with immunoSEQ multiplex PCR, while TCRdb's copy carries only in-frame clones and drops some. The repertoire holds some 60,000 clones, approximately 78% seen once, with about 12% in the top ten. Specimen: peripheral blood. These receptors all stem from a human donor in a cohort sampled during active COVID-19.

The V call is TRBV7-9, the J call TRBJ1-2; 7 bases fit TRBD1. The germline gives CDR1 SEHNR, CDR2 FQNEAQ (reference sequence). Trimming cost V 7 bases and J 4 bases; bases outside gene matches: 9. The CDR3 has 14 residues. This CDR3 reads CASTETTGSYGYTF. DNA of the CDR3: TGTGCCAGCACCGAGACGACAGGGTCCTATGGCTACACCTTC.

The chain employs TRBV7-8 and TRBJ2-7; D is perhaps TRBD2 (7 bases). This CDR3 comprises 14 residues. Deletions cut 2 bases from V and 4 bases from J, with 12 bases between. The germline gives CDR1 SGHVS, CDR2 FQNEAQ. CDR3 in DNA: TGTGCCAGCAGCTTAAGGGGGAGGGAGTACGAGCAGTACTTC. Translating it yields CASSLRGREYEQYF.

CDR3 sequence: CATRAGAYNSPLHF. Here the CDR3 DNA reads TGTGCCACCAGGGCAGGGGCGTATAATTCACCCCTCCACTTT. V gene TRBV15 combines with J gene TRBJ1-6, with D possibly being TRBD1 (6 bases). Germline values: CDR1 LNHNV, CDR2 YYDKDF (reference sequence). There are 14 residues in the CDR3. With 6 bases removed from V and 4 bases from J, the gap between germline ends came to 10 bases.

The rearrangement joins TRBV5-6 to TRBJ2-3; possible D gene TRBD1, 6 bases. With 4 bases removed from V and 6 bases from J, the gap between germline ends came to 12 bases. The CDR3 sequence is 13 residues long. CDR1 SGHDT and CDR2 YYEEEE come from the germline V gene. CDR3 amino acids: CASSPWGLDTQYF. The CDR3 DNA follows: TGTGCCAGCAGCCCCTGGGGGCTGGATACGCAGTATTTT.

This clone has a single count. The gene calls are TRBV5-5 and TRBJ2-1; TRBD2 matches at 10 bases. The V gene end was trimmed by 4 bases and the J gene end by 9 bases; junction bases not matched to a gene: 10. Per the germline V gene, CDR1 is SGHKS and CDR2 is YYEKEE (reference sequence). This CDR3 has 15 amino acids. The CDR3 here is CASSPLERGGGEQFF. CDR3 sequence (DNA): TGTGCCAGCAGCCCGTTAGAGCGGGGGGGTGGTGAGCAGTTCTTC. The complete variable domain, with remaining parts taken from reference TRBV5-5 and TRBJ2-1, reads DAGVTQSPTHLIKTRGQQVTLRCSPISGHKSVSWYQQVLGQGPQFIFQYYEKEERGRGNFPDRFSARQFPNYSSELNVNALLLGDSALYLCASSPLERGGGEQFFGPGTRLTVL.

J is TRBJ2-7 and V is TRBV6-2 or TRBV6-3; 8 bases line up with TRBD2. After removal of 5 bases from V and 3 bases from J, the junction contained 6 bases not matched to a gene. This CDR3 comprises 14 residues. From germline, CDR1 is MNHEY and CDR2 SVGEGT. The CDR3 sequence is CASSPGLGLYEQYF. DNA for the CDR3: TGTGCCAGCAGTCCGGGACTAGGCCTCTACGAGCAGTACTTC.

The V gene is TRBV12-5, the J gene TRBJ2-5; D gene uncertain. The germline V and J ends were trimmed by 7 bases and 0 bases, with 6 bases remaining between them. The V gene's germline CDR1 is LGHNT and CDR2 FRNRAP. CDR3 length equals 12 residues. DNA of the CDR3: TGTGCTAGTGCAGGAAACCAAGAGACCCAGTACTTC. Translated: CASAGNQETQYF.

The CDR3 loop reads CASSLEEDEQFF. For the CDR3, the DNA is TGTGCCAGCAGCTTGGAGGAGGATGAGCAGTTCTTC. V is TRBV5-6 and J is TRBJ2-1; D might be TRBD2 (5 bases). The germline V and J ends were trimmed by 0 bases and 8 bases, with 6 bases remaining between them. This CDR3 has 12 residues. The V gene's germline CDR1 is SGHDT and CDR2 YYEEEE.

The DNA for the CDR3 is TGTGCCAGCAGCTTAGCACCTAACTACGAGCAGTACGTC. Its protein is CASSLAPNYEQYV. This chain links TRBV7-9 with TRBJ2-7; D unclear. The CDR3 spans 13 residues. The germline CDR1 and CDR2 sequences are SEHNR and FQNEAQ (reference sequence). The V and J ends lost 0 bases and 3 bases respectively, with 6 bases between them.

The gene calls are TRBV24-1 and TRBJ2-1; 14 nucleotides agree with TRBD2. Germline assignment: CDR1 KGHDR and CDR2 SFDVKD. The CDR3 covers 16 residues. Unmatched junction bases numbered 4, after V lost 3 bases and J lost 7 bases. CDR3 coding DNA: TGTGCCACCAGTGATGAGACTAGCGGGGGGGGGAATGAGCAGTTCTTC. Translation: CATSDETSGGGNEQFF.

The gene calls are TRBV27 and TRBJ1-5; no definite D call. Germline CDR1 is MNHEY and CDR2 is SMNVEV (reference sequence). The CDR3 is 13 residues long. Between the trimmed V and J ends, which lost 2 bases and 1 base, there was a span of 3 bases. CDR3 DNA: TGTGCCAGCAGTTTAAGCAGCAATCAGCCCCAGCATTTT. This encodes CASSLSSNQPQHF.

The CDR3 DNA reads as TGTGCCAGCAAAGCGACAGGGGCGAGGGAAAAACTGTTTTTT. This codes for CASKATGAREKLFF. The rearrangement links TRBV2 to TRBJ1-4; the match to TRBD1 covers 8 bases. Germline loops: CDR1 SNHLY, CDR2 FYNNEI. With 7 bases clipped from V and 8 bases from J, the junction kept 9 bases outside the gene matches. This CDR3 contains 14 residues.

The chain has TRBV27 and TRBJ2-7; 7 bases align to TRBD1. V trimming: 5 bases; J trimming: 2 bases; junction bases outside the gene matches: 12. Germline V lookup: CDR1 MNHEY, CDR2 SMNVEV (reference sequence). The length of the CDR3 is 16 residues. This CDR3 reads CASSAQDRSRPYEQYF. The CDR3 DNA reads TGTGCCAGCAGTGCCCAGGACAGGTCTCGCCCCTACGAGCAGTACTTC.

The rearrangement uses TRBV18 and TRBJ1-5, with D possibly being TRBD1 (5 bases). The CDR3 has 17 residues. Trimming left V 4 bases short and J 4 bases short, with 20 bases between. The germline CDR1 and CDR2 sequences are KGHSH and LQKENI. The CDR3 bases are TGTGCCAGCTCACAACCGACGACGCAGGGTGGGAATCAGCCCCAGCATTTT. It specifies CASSQPTTQGGNQPQHF.

The chain uses TRBV5-6 and TRBJ1-2, with 8 bases matching TRBD1. The V gene end was trimmed by 4 bases and the J gene end by 4 bases; junction bases not matched to a gene: 6. This CDR3 is built from 14 residues. Germline loops: CDR1 SGHDT, CDR2 YYEEEE. The CDR3 region is CASSPGTGIYGYTF. The DNA for the CDR3 is TGTGCCAGCAGCCCCGGGACAGGAATCTATGGCTACACCTTC.

In this sample, this clone turned up a few times. The chain employs TRBV5-1 and TRBJ2-7; the D gene is possibly TRBD2 (6 bases). The CDR3 has 13 residues. V lost 3 bases and J 0 bases, leaving 7 bases between the germline ends. CDR1 is SGHRS, CDR2 YFSETQ, per germline. In DNA form, the CDR3 reads TGCGCCAGCAGCTGGACTACCTCCTACGAGCAGTACTTC. This codes for CASSWTTSYEQYF.

The chain links TRBV5-3 to TRBJ2-5; a weak D match, TRBD2 (5 bases). TRBV5-3 is known as an ORF, though its function is uncertain. The CDR3 is made up of 12 amino acids. Trimming cost V 4 bases and J 2 bases, with 6 bases left between them. The CDR3 here is CARSGSQETQYF. DNA of the CDR3: TGTGCCAGAAGCGGGAGTCAAGAGACCCAGTACTTC.

The chain recombines TRBV5-1 with TRBJ1-1; the match to TRBD1 covers 9 bases. J lost 4 bases, V lost 2 bases, and 3 bases had no gene match. CDR1 is SGHRS, CDR2 YFSETQ, per germline. The CDR3 extends over 14 amino acids. CDR3 nucleotides: TGCGCCAGCAGCTTACAGGGGGCGAGCACTGAAGCTTTCTTT. Its translation: CASSLQGASTEAFF.

This clone showed up just a few times. The chain carries TRBV5-4 and TRBJ1-6, with D possibly being TRBD1 (6 bases). Germline V CDR1 and CDR2: SGHNT, YYREEE (reference sequence). V lost 1 base to trimming and J lost 6 bases, with 8 bases between them. This CDR3 spans 14 amino acids. CDR3: CASSLSGANSPLHF. CDR3 nucleotide sequence: TGTGCCAGCAGCTTGTCAGGGGCTAATTCACCCCTCCACTTT.

The rearrangement links TRBV28 to TRBJ2-7; 13 positions match TRBD2. The CDR3 spans 15 residues. Germline V CDR1 and CDR2: MDHEN, SYDVKM. Losses at the gene ends were 6 bases for V and 7 bases for J; bases not matched to a gene: 9. This CDR3 is CASRPLAGGRREQYV. CDR3 nucleotides: TGTGCCAGCAGACCACTAGCGGGGGGGCGTCGGGAGCAGTACGTC.

J is TRBJ1-1 and V is TRBV7-9, with no clear D. The V gene lost 5 bases and the J gene lost 1 base, with 8 bases spanning the gap. Germline V gives CDR1 SEHNR, CDR2 FQNEAQ (reference sequence). The CDR3 covers 13 residues. CDR3 loop: CASSRRGNTEAFF. The DNA of the CDR3 is TGTGCCAGCAGCCGCAGAGGGAACACTGAAGCTTTCTTT.

V is TRBV5-1 and J is TRBJ1-1; D gene unclear. CDR1 and CDR2 (germline): SGHRS, YFSETQ. The V end was cut by 7 bases, the J end by 4 bases, with 14 bases between. The CDR3 runs to 13 residues. CDR3 amino acids: CASSVGRVTEAFF. CDR3 DNA: TGCGCCAGCTCCGTTGGGAGGGTCACTGAAGCTTTCTTT.

This clone was counted a single time. The chain recombines TRBV5-1 with TRBJ2-7; TRBD2 matches at 9 bases. This CDR3 comprises 14 residues. Germline loops: CDR1 SGHRS, CDR2 YFSETQ. J lost 5 bases, V lost 0 bases, and 3 bases had no gene match. The CDR3 DNA sequence: TGCGCCAGCAGCTTGGGTAGCGGGGGCCACGAGCAGTACGTC. It codes for CASSLGSGGHEQYV.

This chain joins TRBV5-1 and TRBJ2-5; TRBD2 matches 9 bases. CDR1 SGHRS and CDR2 YFSETQ come from the germline V gene. Trimming removed 4 bases from V and 5 bases from J; junction bases left unmatched: 3. The CDR3 runs 13 residues. The DNA for the CDR3 is TGCGCCAGCAGCGCGGGAGGGGGGGAGACCCAGTACTTC. This encodes CASSAGGGETQYF.

V gene TRBV5-1 combines with J gene TRBJ2-5, with 7 bases fitting TRBD1. This CDR3 spans 14 amino acids. Germline trimming cut 4 bases from V and 1 base from J; bases unmatched to any gene: 4. Per germline, CDR1 SGHRS and CDR2 YFSETQ. CDR3 coding DNA: TGCGCCAGCAGCACCTGGGACAGCCAAGAGACCCAGTACTTC. Amino acids: CASSTWDSQETQYF.

The DNA of the CDR3 is TGTGCCACCAGCCGCTCCGGAGGGTATGGAGATACGCAGTATTTT. Translation gives CATSRSGGYGDTQYF. The chain links TRBV15 to TRBJ2-3; possible D gene TRBD2, 6 bases. CDR3 length: 15 residues. The V gene lost 5 bases and the J gene lost 5 bases, with 17 bases spanning the gap. Germline V gene lookup returns CDR1 LNHNV and CDR2 YYDKDF (reference sequence).

This chain joins TRBV5-6 and TRBJ2-5; 8 positions agree with TRBD1. The CDR3 sequence is 14 residues long. Per the germline V gene, CDR1 is SGHDT and CDR2 is YYEEEE. Unmatched junction bases numbered 1, after V lost 0 bases and J lost 3 bases. CDR3 coding DNA: TGTGCCAGCAGCTTGGCAGGGGGCAAAGAGACCCAGTACTTC. Its protein product is CASSLAGGKETQYF.